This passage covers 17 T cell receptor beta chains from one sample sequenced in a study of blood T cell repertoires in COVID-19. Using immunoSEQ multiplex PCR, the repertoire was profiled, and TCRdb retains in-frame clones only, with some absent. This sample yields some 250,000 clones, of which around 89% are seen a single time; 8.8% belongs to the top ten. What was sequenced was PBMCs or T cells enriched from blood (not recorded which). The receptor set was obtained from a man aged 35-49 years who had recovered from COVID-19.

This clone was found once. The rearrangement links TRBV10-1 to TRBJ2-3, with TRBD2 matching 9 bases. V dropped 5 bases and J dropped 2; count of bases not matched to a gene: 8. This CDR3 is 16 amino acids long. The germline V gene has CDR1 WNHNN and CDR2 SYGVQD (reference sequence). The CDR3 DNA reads TGCGCCAGCAGTCCTCTAAGCGGGGGGTACACAGATACGCAGTATTTT. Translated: CASSPLSGGYTDTQYF.

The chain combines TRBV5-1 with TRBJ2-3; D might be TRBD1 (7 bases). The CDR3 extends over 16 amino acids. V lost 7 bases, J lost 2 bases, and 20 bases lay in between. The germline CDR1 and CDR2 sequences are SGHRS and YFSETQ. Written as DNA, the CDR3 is TGCGCCAGCGGAGGGGGCGCGTTGATGTCCACAGATACGCAGTATTTT. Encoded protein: CASGGGALMSTDTQYF.

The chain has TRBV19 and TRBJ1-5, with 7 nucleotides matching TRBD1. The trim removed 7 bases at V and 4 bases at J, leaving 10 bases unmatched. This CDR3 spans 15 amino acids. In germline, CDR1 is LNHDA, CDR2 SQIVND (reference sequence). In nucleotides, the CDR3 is TGTGCCAGTAAAGCCCTGACAGGGTATAATCAGCCCCAGCATTTT. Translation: CASKALTGYNQPQHF.

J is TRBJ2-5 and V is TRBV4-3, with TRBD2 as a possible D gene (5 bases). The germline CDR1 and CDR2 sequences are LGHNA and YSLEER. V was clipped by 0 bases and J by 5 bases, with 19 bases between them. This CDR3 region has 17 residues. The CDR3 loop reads CASSQDPWERGKETQYF. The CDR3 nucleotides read TGCGCCAGCAGCCAAGATCCTTGGGAGAGAGGGAAGGAGACCCAGTACTTC.

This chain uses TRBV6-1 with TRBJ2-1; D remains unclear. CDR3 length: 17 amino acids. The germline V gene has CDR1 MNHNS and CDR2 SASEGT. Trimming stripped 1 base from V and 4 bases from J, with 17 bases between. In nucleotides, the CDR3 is TGTGCCAGCAGTGAAGAGTTCGGGTTCCACATATACAATGAGCAGTTCTTC. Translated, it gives CASSEEFGFHIYNEQFF.

CDR3 nucleotide sequence: TGCGCCAGCAGCTTGTTGACAGCCAACACTGAAGCTTTCTTT. As protein: CASSLLTANTEAFF. The rearrangement uses TRBV5-1 and TRBJ1-1; tentatively, D is TRBD1 (5 bases). Germline loops: CDR1 SGHRS, CDR2 YFSETQ. The CDR3 sequence is 14 residues long. Trimming took 1 base from V and 2 from J, leaving 9 bases between them.

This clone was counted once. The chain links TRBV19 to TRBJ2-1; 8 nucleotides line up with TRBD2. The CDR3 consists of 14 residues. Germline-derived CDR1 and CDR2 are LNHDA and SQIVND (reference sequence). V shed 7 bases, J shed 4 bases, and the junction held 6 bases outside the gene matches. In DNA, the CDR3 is TGTGCCAGTACTTTAGCGGGGAGGTACAATGAGCAGTTCTTC. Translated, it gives CASTLAGRYNEQFF.

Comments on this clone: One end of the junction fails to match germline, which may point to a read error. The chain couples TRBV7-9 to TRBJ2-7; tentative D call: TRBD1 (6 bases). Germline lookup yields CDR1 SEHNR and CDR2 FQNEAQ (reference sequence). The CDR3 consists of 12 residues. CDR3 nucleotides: TGTGCCAGCAGCTTAATGGGGGCTACGAGATTGTTC. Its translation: CASSLMGATRLF.

The CDR3 sequence is CASRAGLAGDYEQYF. The CDR3, as DNA: TGTGCCAGCAGGGCGGGACTAGCGGGAGACTACGAGCAGTACTTC. The chain carries TRBV7-2 and TRBJ2-7; 14 bases fit TRBD2. This CDR3 region has 15 residues. The germline gives CDR1 SGHTA, CDR2 FQGNSA. V lost 6 bases and J lost 3; bases outside the gene matches: 4. Complete variable domain (other parts from reference TRBV7-2 and TRBJ2-7): GAGVSQSPSNKVTEKGKDVELRCDPISGHTALYWYRQSLGQGLEFLIYFQGNSAPDKSGLPSDRFSAERTGGSVSTLTIQRTQQEDSAVYLCASRAGLAGDYEQYFGPGTRLTVT.

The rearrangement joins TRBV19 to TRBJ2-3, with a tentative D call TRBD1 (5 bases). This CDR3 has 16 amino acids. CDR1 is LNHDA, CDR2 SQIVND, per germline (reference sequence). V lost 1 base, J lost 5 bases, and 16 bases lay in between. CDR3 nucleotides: TGTGCCAGTAGTATAGTAGGTGGCAGGGAAGAAGATACGCAGTATTTT. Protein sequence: CASSIVGGREEDTQYF.

In DNA, the CDR3 is TGTGCCAGCAGCCCCGGGACAGGGGAGACCCAGTACTTC. Its translation is CASSPGTGETQYF. The chain joins TRBV4-2 to TRBJ2-5; TRBD1 matches 9 bases. The CDR3 extends over 13 amino acids. V lost 4 bases to trimming and J lost 5 bases; unmatched junction nucleotides: 2. The germline V gene encodes CDR1 LGHNA and CDR2 YNFKEQ.

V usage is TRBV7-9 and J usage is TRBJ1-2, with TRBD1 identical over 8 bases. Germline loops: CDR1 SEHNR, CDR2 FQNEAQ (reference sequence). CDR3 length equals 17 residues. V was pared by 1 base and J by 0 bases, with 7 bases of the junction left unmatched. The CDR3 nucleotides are TGTGCCAGCAGCTTAGTACAGGGGGGGTGGTCTAACTATGGCTACACCTTC. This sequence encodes CASSLVQGGWSNYGYTF.

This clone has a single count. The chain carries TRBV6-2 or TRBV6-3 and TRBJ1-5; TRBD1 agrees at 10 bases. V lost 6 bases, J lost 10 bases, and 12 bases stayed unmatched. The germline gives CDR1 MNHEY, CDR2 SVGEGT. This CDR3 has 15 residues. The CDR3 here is CASSQDRGDFRPQHF. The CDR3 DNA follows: TGTGCCAGCAGCCAGGACAGGGGGGATTTCCGACCCCAGCATTTT.

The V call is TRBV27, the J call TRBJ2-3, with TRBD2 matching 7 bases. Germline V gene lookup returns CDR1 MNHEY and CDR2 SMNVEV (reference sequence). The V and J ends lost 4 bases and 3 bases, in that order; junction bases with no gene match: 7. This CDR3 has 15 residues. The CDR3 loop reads CASSSGTTLTDTQYF. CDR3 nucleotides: TGTGCCAGCAGTTCCGGGACTACCCTTACAGATACGCAGTATTTT.

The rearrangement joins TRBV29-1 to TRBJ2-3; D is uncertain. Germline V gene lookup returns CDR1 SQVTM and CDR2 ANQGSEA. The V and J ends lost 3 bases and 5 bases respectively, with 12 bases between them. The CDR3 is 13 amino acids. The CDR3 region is CSVDPGEGDTQYF. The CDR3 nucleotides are TGCAGCGTTGATCCTGGAGAAGGAGATACGCAGTATTTT.

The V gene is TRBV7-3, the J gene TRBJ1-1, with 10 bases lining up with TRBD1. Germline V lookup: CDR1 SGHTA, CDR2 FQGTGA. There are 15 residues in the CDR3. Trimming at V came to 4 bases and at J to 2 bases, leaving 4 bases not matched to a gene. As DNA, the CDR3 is TGTGCCAGCAGCTCGCGGACAGGGGGAAACACTGAAGCTTTCTTT. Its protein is CASSSRTGGNTEAFF.

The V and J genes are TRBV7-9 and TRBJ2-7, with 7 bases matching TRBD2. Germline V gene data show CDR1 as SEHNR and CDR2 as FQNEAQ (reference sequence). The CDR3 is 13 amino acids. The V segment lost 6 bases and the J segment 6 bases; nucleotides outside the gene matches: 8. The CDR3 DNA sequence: TGTGCCAGCAGGGGGACTACCCTCGGCGAGCAGTACTTC. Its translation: CASRGTTLGEQYF.